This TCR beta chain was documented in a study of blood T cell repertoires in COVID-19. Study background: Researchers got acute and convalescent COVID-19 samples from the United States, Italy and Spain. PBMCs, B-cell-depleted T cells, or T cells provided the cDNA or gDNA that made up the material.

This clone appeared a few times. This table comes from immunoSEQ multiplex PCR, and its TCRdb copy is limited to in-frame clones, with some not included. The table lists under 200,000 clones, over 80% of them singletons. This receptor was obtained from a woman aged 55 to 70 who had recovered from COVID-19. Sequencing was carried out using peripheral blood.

As DNA, the CDR3 is TGTGCCAGCAGCCCTAGTTATAATTCACCCCTCCACTTT. Translated, it gives CASSPSYNSPLHF. The chain joins TRBV12-3 or TRBV12-4 to TRBJ1-6, with D unresolved. This CDR3 has 13 amino acids. Between the trimmed V and J ends, which lost 6 bases and 4 bases, there was a span of 7 bases.